What follows is one T cell receptor (beta chain) and its context. This clonotype showed up just a few times. There is no known antigen for this receptor. No base quality information exists; no much larger clone differs at one position. Relative to germline, V is missing 4 bases and J is missing 0 bases, with 10 bases of the junction outside any gene match. CDR1 is given as SGHAT and CDR2 as FQDESV, both from the germline V gene (reference sequence). The CDR3 holds 19 amino acids from the cysteine to the phenylalanine. This entry keeps only the CDR3 DNA: 57 bases, framed from base 1. This specimen belongs to a study of identical twins listed by TCRdb under 2016. Some background on the complete study: To test whether fetal clonotypes persist, the study used deep sequencing on TCR alpha and beta repertoires from monozygotic twins, unrelated adults of various ages, and cord blood. To rule out contamination, the twin experiments were replicated at different times with different library preparation protocols. Study-wide findings and limitations: Out-of-frame TCR alpha sequences shared between twins showed an excess of low generation-probability sequences compared with coincidental sharing between unrelated individuals. Conclusions relied on cross-sectional statistical analysis, since the same donors could not be followed over many years. Fewer insertions were carried by abundant cord blood beta clonotypes, a similar but weaker trend appeared in young adult naive repertoires, and no such trend appeared in memory repertoires. Invariant T cells such as MAIT and iNKT could partly confound zero-insertion analyses, though diverse VJ usage argued against this for most clonotypes. Out-of-frame TCR alpha sharing in monozygotic twins was systematically underestimated by recombination models, whereas sharing between unrelated individuals was in agreement with the recombination models. In beta out-of-frame sequences, excess twin sharing was weaker, because having fewer shared sequences lowered the signal-to-noise ratio.

Library creation used 5' RACE. TCRdb lists the instrument as Illumina HiSeq 2000. Template switching added a universal primer binding site, and the final cDNA carried a unique molecular identifier that allowed TCR cDNA molecules to be counted accurately. Specific primers in the conserved constant-segment region were used to synthesize first-strand cDNA for the TCR alpha and beta chains. To control for contamination, every cDNA library carried two barcodes: a SMART-Mk sample barcode plus Illumina barcodes. Two successive PCR steps introduced TruSeq adapter sequences along with Illumina sample barcodes. The Illumina HiSeq platform was used with custom primers to sequence TCR alpha and beta cDNA libraries. The authors processed their data as follows. Unique molecular identifiers were extracted from raw reads with MiGEC, and CDR3 positions were determined with MiXCR. For each individual, recombination models were inferred using an EM algorithm with the repgenHMM and IGoR tools. Shared clonotypes were analyzed with the tcR package in R, and sharing was normalized by the product of cloneset sizes. To study raw recombination without the effects of thymic and clonal selection, out-of-frame nonproductive sequences were analyzed. Using fastp trimming at Q25 and MiXCR clonotype assembly, TCRdb reanalyzed the public sequencing data and kept in-frame beta chains. Rows are combined by CDR3 protein, so each entry shows the most common genes and DNA. Clone size and V and J calls follow TCRdb, not the original study. This sample holds approximately 620,000 distinct CDR3 sequences; about 9.4% were observed only once. The top ten hold around 0.98% of the sample.

Every donor in the study was a healthy Caucasian. The twin cohort consisted of three pairs of female monozygotic twins, all aged roughly 18 to 30 years. Peripheral blood mononuclear cells were the source from which RNA for the TCR libraries was isolated. The same sample was also studied in work on yellow fever vaccine responses in identical twins. From that second study: According to the authors, in identical twins the way T cells responded to vaccination appeared partly convergent and partly personalized. In identical twins, the study followed T cell clones that responded to the vaccine with precision.

Sequencing used PBMCs. The sequence was collected from a woman under 30 in good health. The V and J genes are TRBV11-1 and TRBJ2-6, with 9 bases in between that match TRBD1. The CDR3: CASSSATGTGISGANVLTF. DNA sequence: TGTGCCAGCAGCTCCGCTACCGGGACAGGGATCTCTGGGGCCAACGTCCTGACTTTC.